This T cell receptor beta chain was identified during a study of cytomegalovirus exposure and HLA in healthy donors. PCR used 60 Vbeta primers and 13 Jbeta primers. Generated by immunoSEQ multiplex PCR, the TCRdb table keeps only in-frame clones and is missing some. The table has approximately 210,000 clones, 79% seen once. CDR3 length: 19 residues. Germline V gene sequence: CDR1 LGHNA, CDR2 YNFKEQ. J lost 0 bases, V lost 4 bases, and 11 bases had no gene match. This TCR came from a girl between 5 and 17 years old in good health and CMV-seropositive. The chain carries TRBV4-2 and TRBJ2-2; 10 nucleotides align to TRBD2. Sample: PBMCs. CDR3 loop: CASSRLGGLAGANTGELFF. CDR3 nucleotide sequence: TGTGCCAGCAGCCGATTGGGGGGTCTAGCGGGGGCGAACACCGGGGAGCTGTTTTTT.